This passage covers 25 T cell receptor beta chains from one sample sequenced in a study of OX40 agonist ivuxolimab in advanced cancers. The repertoire was sequenced with immunoSEQ multiplex PCR; TCRdb's copy has only in-frame clones and lacks some. The sample holds approximately 98,000 clones; 91% are singletons and the top ten take under 0.85%. This material consisted of CD4+ or CD8+ T cells sorted from blood, taken in a trial of the OX40 agonist ivuxolimab. These receptors originate from an adult with an advanced solid tumor such as melanoma, head and neck, liver or kidney cancer.

The V gene is TRBV9, the J gene TRBJ2-3; D gene uncertain. Germline-derived CDR1 and CDR2 are SGDLS and YYNGEE. Trimming shortened V by 4 bases and J by 6 bases, and 12 bases separated the two germline ends. The CDR3 contains 13 residues. The CDR3 spells CASSLPGADTQYF. Written as DNA, the CDR3 is TGTGCCAGCAGCCTCCCGGGCGCGGATACGCAGTATTTT.

The J gene is TRBJ2-5, the V gene TRBV5-4; 11 nucleotides match TRBD2. Germline trimming cut 4 bases from V and 0 bases from J; bases unmatched to any gene: 2. This CDR3 is 15 amino acids long. The germline V gene encodes CDR1 SGHNT and CDR2 YYREEE (reference sequence). CDR3 coding DNA: TGTGCCAGCAGCCCGGGACTAGCGGACCAAGAGACCCAGTACTTC. As protein: CASSPGLADQETQYF.

This clone appeared a single time. J is TRBJ2-2 and V is TRBV11-2, with TRBD1 as a possible D gene (5 bases). CDR1 and CDR2 from the germline V gene are SGHAT and FQNNGV. The CDR3 length is 15 residues. V was pared by 4 bases and J by 2 bases, with 11 bases between. CDR3 amino acids: CASSSATANTGELFF. The CDR3 region has the DNA TGTGCCAGCAGCTCCGCGACAGCCAACACCGGGGAGCTGTTTTTT.

The gene calls are TRBV19 and TRBJ2-1; 10 bases map to TRBD2. Germline CDR1 and CDR2: LNHDA and SQIVND (reference sequence). This CDR3 has 17 residues. V lost 0 bases, J lost 9 bases, and 11 bases stayed unmatched. This chain's CDR3 is CASSIDVSGGAWVEQFF. The CDR3 nucleotides read TGTGCCAGTAGTATAGATGTGAGCGGGGGGGCCTGGGTTGAGCAGTTCTTC.

Here the CDR3 DNA reads TGTGCCAGCAGCGTACTTGGGGGCGCGGGGGAGACCCAGTACTTC. Protein: CASSVLGGAGETQYF. This chain links TRBV9 with TRBJ2-5; D may correspond to TRBD1 or TRBD2 (6 bases each). Germline-derived CDR1 and CDR2 are SGDLS and YYNGEE. V was clipped by 1 base and J by 5 bases, with 15 bases between them. The CDR3 sequence is 15 residues long.

CDR3 sequence reads: CASSSTSGRADTQYF. The CDR3 DNA is TGTGCCAGCAGCTCCACTAGCGGGAGGGCAGATACGCAGTATTTT. V usage is TRBV5-4 and J usage is TRBJ2-3; 13 nucleotides align to TRBD2. Looked up from germline, CDR1 is SGHNT and CDR2 is YYREEE (reference sequence). With 3 bases clipped from V and 4 bases from J, the junction kept 2 bases outside the gene matches. CDR3 length: 15 residues.

The rearrangement links TRBV20-1 to TRBJ2-3; maybe TRBD1 (6 bases). V was pared by 5 bases and J by 5 bases, with 8 bases between. This CDR3 contains 11 residues. CDR1 and CDR2 from the germline V gene are DFQATT and SNEGSKA (reference sequence). The CDR3 nucleotides are TGCAGTGCTGTACAGGGAGATACGCAGTATTTT. Translating gives CSAVQGDTQYF.

V and J are TRBV19 and TRBJ1-6; possibly TRBD1 for D (5 bases). The germline V and J ends were trimmed by 5 bases and 7 bases, with 6 bases remaining between them. The CDR3 runs 12 residues. Germline-derived CDR1 and CDR2 are LNHDA and SQIVND (reference sequence). CDR3 protein: CASSRGNSPLHF. In nucleotides, the CDR3 is TGTGCCAGTAGTCGGGGGAATTCACCCCTCCACTTT.

A single count supports this clone. The genes are TRBV21-1 and TRBJ1-1. TRBV21-1 is labeled a pseudogene. This CDR3 region has 13 residues. The chain's CDR3 is CASTILGGTEAFF. The CDR3 DNA follows: TGTGCCAGCACTATCCTGGGGGGCACTGAAGCTTTCTTT.

The chain is built from TRBV7-8 and TRBJ1-4; D is undetermined. The CDR3 is 12 residues long. The V end was cut by 6 bases, the J end by 4 bases, with 6 bases between. Looked up from germline, CDR1 is SGHVS and CDR2 is FQNEAQ. This chain's CDR3 is CASRSGNEKLFF. The DNA for the CDR3 is TGTGCCAGCAGATCCGGTAATGAAAAACTGTTTTTT.

The CDR3 DNA follows: TGTGCCAGCAGTCCACGGACGGGGTCTAATGAAAAACTGTTTTTT. Encoded protein: CASSPRTGSNEKLFF. The V call is TRBV27, the J call TRBJ1-4; D is undetermined. The V gene lost 5 bases and the J gene lost 3 bases, with 13 bases spanning the gap. This CDR3 comprises 15 residues. Looked up from germline, CDR1 is MNHEY and CDR2 is SMNVEV (reference sequence).

V is TRBV6-5 and J is TRBJ1-4, with 9 bases lining up with TRBD1. CDR3 length: 14 amino acids. After removal of 6 bases from V and 2 bases from J, the junction contained 1 base not matched to a gene. Per germline, CDR1 MNHEY and CDR2 SVGAGI. CDR3 DNA: TGTGCCAGCAGGACAGGGGGGACTAATGAAAAACTGTTTTTT. Translation gives CASRTGGTNEKLFF.

The rearrangement uses TRBV6-5 and TRBJ2-1; TRBD2 aligns across 7 bases. Germline CDR1 MNHEY, CDR2 SVGAGI. The CDR3 consists of 14 residues. V gave up 6 bases and J gave up 6 bases; unmatched junction bases: 8. CDR3 loop: CASSPGTGGNEQFF. CDR3 nucleotide sequence: TGTGCCAGCAGCCCCGGGACGGGGGGCAATGAGCAGTTCTTC.

This clone turned up a few times. The CDR3 spells CASRVGAYGYTF. The CDR3 region has the DNA TGTGCCAGCAGGGTCGGAGCCTATGGCTACACCTTC. The V and J genes are TRBV2 and TRBJ1-2, with D hard to call. There are 12 residues in the CDR3. V gave up 6 bases and J gave up 4 bases, with 9 bases separating them. Germline CDR1 is SNHLY and CDR2 is FYNNEI.

The chain is built from TRBV6-6 and TRBJ2-7; D gene ambiguous. The CDR3 has 13 residues. Germline-derived CDR1 and CDR2 are MNHNY and SVGAGI (reference sequence). Between the trimmed V and J ends, which lost 8 bases and 2 bases, there was a span of 13 bases. The CDR3 reads CASGGGGTYEQYF. The CDR3 coding sequence is TGTGCCAGCGGCGGCGGTGGCACCTACGAGCAGTACTTC.

CDR3 protein: CASSLGISNTGELFF. The CDR3 coding sequence is TGTGCCAGCAGCTTGGGTATATCGAACACCGGGGAGCTGTTTTTT. J is TRBJ2-2 and V is TRBV5-4; D remains unclear. Trimming removed 0 bases at V and 0 bases at J, with 6 bases between. This CDR3 is 15 amino acids long. Germline values: CDR1 SGHNT, CDR2 YYREEE (reference sequence).

This clone was observed a single time. J is TRBJ1-6 and V is TRBV19; tentative D call: TRBD1 (6 bases). The V gene lost 3 bases and the J gene lost 1 base, with 10 bases spanning the gap. Germline-derived CDR1 and CDR2 are LNHDA and SQIVND (reference sequence). The CDR3 runs to 16 residues. The CDR3 sequence is CASSMRRGSYNSPLHF. The CDR3 nucleotides are TGTGCCAGTAGTATGAGGAGGGGGTCCTATAATTCACCCCTCCACTTT.

The V and J genes are TRBV19 and TRBJ2-3; 10 nucleotides agree with TRBD2. With 4 bases clipped from V and 2 bases from J, the junction kept 6 bases outside the gene matches. The germline V gene encodes CDR1 LNHDA and CDR2 SQIVND (reference sequence). The CDR3 sequence is 16 residues long. The CDR3 sequence is CASSSGTSENTDTQYF. The CDR3 DNA is TGTGCCAGTAGTAGTGGGACTAGCGAGAACACAGATACGCAGTATTTT.

The rearrangement joins TRBV30 to TRBJ1-3, with no clear D. V was trimmed by 2 bases and J by 0 bases, leaving 5 bases between them. CDR1 is GTSNPN and CDR2 is SVGIG in the germline V gene (reference sequence). The CDR3 has 13 amino acids. CDR3 amino acids: CAWSYGSGNTIYF. Here the CDR3 DNA reads TGTGCCTGGAGTTATGGCTCTGGAAACACCATATATTTT.

The chain couples TRBV30 to TRBJ2-3, with a possible D match to TRBD2 (6 bases). The CDR3 is made up of 15 amino acids. V was pared by 2 bases and J by 2 bases, with 14 bases between. Per germline, CDR1 GTSNPN and CDR2 SVGIG (reference sequence). DNA of the CDR3: TGTGCCTGGAGTCGTCTAGCGATCGACACAGATACGCAGTATTTT. Protein sequence: CAWSRLAIDTDTQYF.

The rearrangement uses TRBV5-1 and TRBJ1-1; TRBD1 matches at 8 bases. The CDR3 sequence is 14 residues long. The V segment lost 8 bases and the J segment 8 bases; nucleotides outside the gene matches: 14. CDR1 is SGHRS and CDR2 is YFSETQ in the germline V gene. This chain's CDR3 is CASRNGQGIGEAFF. CDR3 nucleotide sequence: TGCGCCAGTCGAAACGGACAGGGAATCGGAGAAGCTTTCTTT.

The chain has TRBV19 and TRBJ1-2, with D possibly TRBD1 on 6 matching bases. The CDR3 has 13 amino acids. Trimming stripped 6 bases from V and 6 bases from J, with 14 bases between. Germline V gene data show CDR1 as LNHDA and CDR2 as SQIVND (reference sequence). The CDR3 loop is CASRPLDRDGYTF. CDR3 DNA: TGTGCCAGTAGGCCCTTGGACAGAGATGGCTACACCTTC.

This clone has a handful of counts. J is TRBJ2-3 and V is TRBV10-3; D may be TRBD1 (5 bases). The V gene's germline CDR1 is ENHRY and CDR2 SYGVKD. The CDR3 runs 15 residues. Trimming took 2 bases from V and 6 from J, leaving 15 bases between them. CDR3 sequence (DNA): TGTGCCATCAGTGAGATATCAGGGTCGTCGGATACGCAGTATTTT. The encoded protein is CAISEISGSSDTQYF.

The chain has TRBV14 and TRBJ2-3; tentatively, D is TRBD1 (7 bases). V shed 3 bases and J shed 1 base, with 11 bases lying between them. This CDR3 has 15 residues. The germline V gene encodes CDR1 SGHDN and CDR2 FVKESK. The CDR3 nucleotides are TGTGCCAGCAGCCACAGGGGGGTTGGCACAGATACGCAGTATTTT. Its translation: CASSHRGVGTDTQYF. Full variable domain (missing parts from reference TRBV14 and TRBJ2-3): EAGVTQFPSHSVIEKGQTVTLRCDPISGHDNLYWYRRVMGKEIKFLLHFVKESKQDESGMPNNRFLAERTGGTYSTLKVQPAELEDSGVYFCASSHRGVGTDTQYFGPGTRLTVL.

V is TRBV7-3 and J is TRBJ2-2; 14 bases align to TRBD2. The CDR3 has 20 residues. Germline V lookup: CDR1 SGHTA, CDR2 FQGTGA. Losses at the gene ends were 2 bases for V and 4 bases for J; bases not matched to a gene: 12. DNA for the CDR3: TGTGCCAGCAGCTTACTTCCTGGGACTAGCGGGAGTTGGGTCACCGGGGAGCTGTTTTTT. This gives the protein CASSLLPGTSGSWVTGELFF.